Below, one TCR beta chain is given with its context. What it binds is not known. Sequencing used immunoSEQ multiplex PCR; TCRdb keeps in-frame clones, though not all of them. This sample carries about 150,000 clones, about 87% of them seen once, and the ten largest clones take around 3.2%. The data stem from a study of T cell responses to AZD1222 COVID-19 vaccine. The overall study: Pooling covered second doses at about 4 or about 12 weeks. Study findings and constraints: Unmutated regions of variants are reportedly targeted by nearly half of spike-specific TCRs. Regions 160-218 and 743-854 dominated among vaccine-associated CD4 TCRs spanning spike. After the peak T cell response, and only then, were repertoires sampled.

The V and J ends lost 0 bases and 10 bases, in that order; junction bases with no gene match: 9. Germline V CDR1 and CDR2: MNHEY, SVGAGI. The length of the CDR3 is 16 residues. The sequence came from an adult in good health. The J gene is TRBJ1-6, the V gene TRBV6-5; 7 positions agree with TRBD1. Sequenced material: peripheral blood, taken on day 0 of AZD1222 vaccination. CDR3 loop: CASSYSRDSGSSPLHF. CDR3 in DNA: TGTGCCAGCAGTTACTCACGGGACAGCGGGAGCTCACCCCTCCACTTT.